A selection of T cell receptor beta chains follows, all from one sample in a study of cytomegalovirus exposure and HLA in healthy donors. The repertoire was sequenced with immunoSEQ multiplex PCR; TCRdb's copy has only in-frame clones and lacks some. The listing contains under 200,000 clones. Sequencing was carried out using PBMCs. All receptors derive from a man aged 25 to 40 in good health and CMV-seronegative. CDR3s include the opening cysteine and the closing phenylalanine or tryptophan. D genes are given only for firm matches.

j_call d_call v_call cdr3_nt cdr3_aa
TRBJ1-1 . TRBV30 TGTGCCTGGAGTGCGGGGGGCTGGGGTGAAGCTTTCTTT CAWSAGGWGEAFF
TRBJ2-7 TRBD1 TRBV6-5 TGTGCCAGCAGTACCCGGGACAGGGGGACGTACGAGCAGTACTTC CASSTRDRGTYEQYF
TRBJ2-1 TRBD2 TRBV5-1 TGCGCCAGCAGCCCGGAGGGGACTAGCGGTCTCTTC CASSPEGTSGLF
TRBJ1-5 . TRBV5-1 TGCGCCAGCAGCTTGGAAGGGGGTCAGCCCCAGCATTTT CASSLEGGQPQHF
TRBJ1-2 TRBD1 TRBV12-5 TGTGCTAGTGGTTTGACCGGGACAGGGGACGCTAATGGCTACACCTTC CASGLTGTGDANGYTF
TRBJ2-7 TRBD1 TRBV18 TGTGCCAGCTCACCTGCGGACAGGGCCGGCTACGAGCAGTACTTC CASSPADRAGYEQYF
TRBJ1-1 . TRBV6-6 TGTGCCAGCACCCCACAGGCAGTAAACACTGAAGCTTTCTTT CASTPQAVNTEAFF
TRBJ1-1 . TRBV18 TGTGCCAGCTCACCACGGCAGGGAGGCACTGAAGCTTTCTTT CASSPRQGGTEAFF
TRBJ2-7 . TRBV28 TGTGCCAGCAGTCTGGAGGGCCCTCTCCACGAGCAGTACTTC CASSLEGPLHEQYF
TRBJ2-1 TRBD2 TRBV10-1 TGCGCCAGCAGTGTGGGTGAGCAGCGGGAGGCCTACAATGAGCAGTTCTTC CASSVGEQREAYNEQFF
TRBJ2-7 TRBD1 TRBV4-2 TGTGCCAGCAGCCCGGACCGGGACAGGGCCCCCTACGAGCAGTACTTC CASSPDRDRAPYEQYF
TRBJ2-3 TRBD2 TRBV19 TGTGCCAGTAGTATATTCGGGGGGGTTTTAGGCACAGATACGCAGTATTTT CASSIFGGVLGTDTQYF
TRBJ1-2 . TRBV19 TGTGCCAGTATAGGTGGGCCAGTACCAAGTTTCTATGGCTACACCTTC CASIGGPVPSFYGYTF
TRBJ1-2 . TRBV20-1 TGCAGTGCTAGAGGAGGGAATGGCTACACCTTC CSARGGNGYTF
TRBJ1-6 . TRBV27 TGTGCCAGCAGTTTATCGAGAGGGAGGGCCTATAATTCACCCCTCCACTTT CASSLSRGRAYNSPLHF
TRBJ2-7 TRBD1 TRBV5-1 TGCGCCAGCAGCTCTCCGGGACAGGGCCATGGGGAGCAGTACTTC CASSSPGQGHGEQYF
TRBJ2-1 . TRBV19 TGTGCCAGTAGTATCTTTCAGGGGAACGAGCAGTTCTTC CASSIFQGNEQFF
TRBJ1-1 . TRBV2 TGTGCCAGCAGTGCGCACTCAGCCAGGGACACTGAAGCTTTCTTT CASSAHSARDTEAFF
TRBJ1-4 TRBD1 TRBV4-1 TGCGCCAGCAGCCAAGGGACAGGGAAAAAACTGTTTTTT CASSQGTGKKLFF
TRBJ2-4 TRBD1 TRBV11-1 TGTGCCTCCCAGGGGGTAACGGGCGCTCAAAACATTCAGTACTTC CASQGVTGAQNIQYF
TRBJ2-1 TRBD2 TRBV9 TGTGCCAGCAGCCGGACTAGCGGGGGGTTCTACAATGAGCAGTTCTTC CASSRTSGGFYNEQFF
TRBJ2-5 . TRBV7-2 TGTGCCAGCAGCTCCCCGGGACTCCAAGAGACCCAGTACTTC CASSSPGLQETQYF
TRBJ2-1 . TRBV4-3 TGCGCCAGCAGCCAAGATCCTAGCCTCTCCTACAATGAGCAGTTCTTC CASSQDPSLSYNEQFF
TRBJ2-1 TRBD1 TRBV28 TGTGCCAGCAGTGCCTTGGGGACAGGGGGGAGGGACAATGAGCAGTTCTTC CASSALGTGGRDNEQFF
TRBJ1-1 . TRBV2 TGTGCCAGCAGTGGTCCGTATGAAGCTTTCTTT CASSGPYEAFF
TRBJ2-6 TRBD2 TRBV7-9 TGTGCCAGCCCGGGGGGGGCTGGGGCCAACGTCCTGACTTTC CASPGGAGANVLTF
TRBJ1-5 . TRBV28 TGTGCCAGCGTCCAGGAATACAATCAGCCCCAGCATTTT CASVQEYNQPQHF
TRBJ1-1 . TRBV10-3 TGTGCCATCAGTGACCCAGGGGCGACTGAAGCTTTCTTT CAISDPGATEAFF
TRBJ2-1 . TRBV5-4 TGTGCCAGCAGCTTGCAAGGGGCGGAGAGGGAGCAGTTCTTC CASSLQGAEREQFF
TRBJ1-5 TRBD1 TRBV27 TGTGCCAGCAGTCCGAGGGGGCTGGGTCAGCCCCAGCATTTT CASSPRGLGQPQHF
TRBJ2-7 . TRBV30 TGTGCCTGGAGTCCACGGTCAACTAACTGGCGTTACGAGCAGTACTTC CAWSPRSTNWRYEQYF
TRBJ1-2 . TRBV10-3 TGTGCCATCAGTGATACGGTCAGGGTCTATGGCTACACCTTC CAISDTVRVYGYTF
TRBJ2-3 . TRBV4-3 TGCGCCAGCAGCCAAGATTCGGTAGCCGCAGATACGCAGTATTTT CASSQDSVAADTQYF
TRBJ2-3 . TRBV18 TGTGCCAGCTCACCACGAGTTAGCACAGATACGCAGTATTTT CASSPRVSTDTQYF